This entry lists 9 T cell receptor beta chains sequenced from one sample in a study of cytomegalovirus exposure and HLA in healthy donors. The PCR was carried out with 60 Vbeta primers and 13 Jbeta primers. Produced via immunoSEQ multiplex PCR; TCRdb's table is partial and in-frame only. This table has some 180,000 clones, over 75% appearing once. Sequencing used PBMCs. Source of these receptors: a male donor in good health and CMV-seronegative.

The chain has TRBV25-1 and TRBJ1-6; 7 bases match TRBD1. CDR1 is MGHDK and CDR2 is SYGVNS in the germline V gene. J gave up 4 bases and V 5 bases, and 5 bases lay outside the gene matches. The CDR3 extends over 15 amino acids. This chain's CDR3 is CASSKGDSYNSPLHF. Here the CDR3 DNA reads TGTGCCAGCAGTAAGGGGGACAGTTATAATTCACCCCTCCACTTT. Supplemented by reference TRBV25-1 and TRBJ1-6, the full variable domain reads EADIYQTPRYLVIGTGKKITLECSQTMGHDKMYWYQQDPGMELHLIHYSYGVNSTEKGDLSSESTVSRIRTEHFPLTLESARPSHTSQYLCASSKGDSYNSPLHFGNGTRLTVT.

J is TRBJ1-5 and V is TRBV5-1; 8 bases fit TRBD1. CDR1 SGHRS and CDR2 YFSETQ come from the germline V gene. The junction had 6 bases not matched to a gene; V was cut back by 0 bases and J by 7 bases. The CDR3 loop spans 15 amino acids. The CDR3 nucleotides are TGCGCCAGCAGCTTGGTTCCAGGGGGCCCGCAGCCCCAGCATTTT. Its protein is CASSLVPGGPQPQHF.

V gene TRBV11-2 combines with J gene TRBJ1-1, with D possibly matching TRBD1 (5 bases). CDR1 and CDR2 from the germline V gene are SGHAT and FQNNGV. This CDR3 is built from 13 residues. Trimming pared 5 bases from V and 1 base from J, leaving 8 bases between. The CDR3 DNA is TGTGCCAGCAGCACACAGGCGAACACTGAAGCTTTCTTT. It yields the protein CASSTQANTEAFF.

This clone has only a few counts. The rearrangement joins TRBV5-1 to TRBJ2-7, with TRBD1 matching over 9 bases. Germline V CDR1 and CDR2: SGHRS, YFSETQ. The CDR3 totals 14 residues. Trimming at V came to 2 bases and at J to 4 bases, leaving 4 bases not matched to a gene. The CDR3 loop reads CASSFQDRGYEQYF. In nucleotides, the CDR3 is TGCGCCAGCAGCTTCCAGGACAGGGGTTACGAGCAGTACTTC.

The chain couples TRBV11-2 to TRBJ1-1, with D tentatively TRBD1 (5 bases). Trimming pared 3 bases from V and 4 bases from J, leaving 9 bases between. Germline assignment: CDR1 SGHAT and CDR2 FQNNGV. The CDR3 is made up of 13 amino acids. The CDR3 reads CASSFPGGTEAFF. CDR3 bases: TGTGCCAGCAGCTTTCCGGGGGGCACTGAAGCTTTCTTT.

J is TRBJ2-3 and V is TRBV5-1, with 11 bases lining up with TRBD1. The CDR3 runs 16 residues. Germline V CDR1 and CDR2: SGHRS, YFSETQ. The junction had 5 bases not matched to a gene; V was cut back by 4 bases and J by 1 base. The chain's CDR3 is CASSPGQGAGTDTQYF. DNA of the CDR3: TGCGCCAGCAGCCCCGGACAGGGGGCAGGCACAGATACGCAGTATTTT.

This clone has a single count. J is TRBJ2-5 and V is TRBV10-3; D not certain. The V gene's germline CDR1 is ENHRY and CDR2 SYGVKD. V was shortened by 2 bases and J by 1 base, with 8 bases between the two germline ends. This CDR3 is built from 14 residues. CDR3: CAISESPTQETQYF. CDR3 nucleotide sequence: TGTGCCATCAGTGAGAGCCCAACCCAAGAGACCCAGTACTTC.

For the CDR3, the DNA is TGTGCCAGCAGTGACGGGGCAGATACGCAGTATTTT. It encodes CASSDGADTQYF. This chain links TRBV6-1 with TRBJ2-3; maybe TRBD2 (5 bases). Trimming took off 3 bases at V and 4 bases at J, with 5 bases between the two ends. The CDR3 loop spans 12 amino acids. CDR1 MNHNS and CDR2 SASEGT come from the germline V gene.

Only a few counts were recorded for this clone. The chain joins TRBV30 to TRBJ1-1; the match to TRBD1 covers 10 bases. V lost 6 bases, J lost 4 bases, and 5 bases stayed unmatched. The CDR3 totals 13 residues. The germline gives CDR1 GTSNPN, CDR2 SVGIG (reference sequence). CDR3 protein: CACDRGRATEAFF. The CDR3 nucleotides read TGTGCCTGTGACAGGGGGCGGGCCACTGAAGCTTTCTTT. The complete variable domain, with remaining parts taken from reference TRBV30 and TRBJ1-1, reads SQTIHQWPATLVQPVGSPLSLECTVEGTSNPNLYWYRQAAGRGLQLLFYSVGIGQISSEVPQNLSASRPQDRQFILSSKKLLLSDSGFYLCACDRGRATEAFFGQGTRLTVV.